A single sample is the source of the 17 T cell receptor beta chains below, sequenced in a study of cytomegalovirus exposure and HLA in healthy donors. Use of 60 Vbeta and 13 Jbeta primers characterized the PCR. The repertoire was sequenced with immunoSEQ multiplex PCR; TCRdb's copy has only in-frame clones and lacks some. This table has under 200,000 clones, 75% to 85% appearing once. Specimen: PBMCs. These receptor sequences come from a man between 50 and 59 years old in good health and CMV-seropositive.

The gene calls are TRBV5-6 and TRBJ2-3; 9 bases align to TRBD2. Losses at the gene ends were 4 bases for V and 5 bases for J; bases not matched to a gene: 11. The germline CDR1 and CDR2 sequences are SGHDT and YYEEEE. The CDR3 consists of 16 residues. CDR3 bases: TGTGCCAGCAGCCCAACGACTAGCGGTCGCCAAGATACGCAGTATTTT. Translation: CASSPTTSGRQDTQYF.

The CDR3 spells CSAAGTGYSETQYF. The DNA of the CDR3 is TGCAGCGCAGCCGGGACAGGGTATTCCGAGACCCAGTACTTC. The rearrangement joins TRBV29-1 to TRBJ2-5; 9 bases fit TRBD1. Trimming removed 7 bases from V and 5 bases from J; junction bases left unmatched: 11. CDR3 size: 14 residues. Germline V gene data show CDR1 as SQVTM and CDR2 as ANQGSEA.

Details on this clone: Other nucleotide sequences from this sample produce the same CDR3. V gene TRBV14 combines with J gene TRBJ1-1; D call uncertain. The germline CDR1 and CDR2 sequences are SGHDN and FVKESK. With 1 base removed from V and 0 bases from J, the gap between germline ends came to 6 bases. The CDR3 runs to 14 residues. The CDR3, as DNA: TGTGCCAGCAGCCAAGCGGGGATGAACACTGAAGCTTTCTTT. Protein product: CASSQAGMNTEAFF.

The chain employs TRBV2 and TRBJ1-2; 8 bases match TRBD1. The ends lost 6 bases at V and 6 bases at J; junction bases unmatched: 9. Germline V gene lookup returns CDR1 SNHLY and CDR2 FYNNEI. The CDR3 has 14 amino acids. CDR3 residues: CASRQINRGDGYTF. The CDR3 DNA follows: TGTGCCAGCAGACAGATAAACAGGGGGGATGGCTACACCTTC.

This clone was counted a few times. The chain has TRBV7-6 and TRBJ2-6; no definite D call. There are 15 residues in the CDR3. Germline V lookup: CDR1 SGHVS, CDR2 FNYEAQ. V gave up 2 bases and J gave up 0 bases, with 5 bases separating them. CDR3: CASSLIFSGANVLTF. DNA for the CDR3: TGTGCCAGCAGCTTAATCTTCTCTGGGGCCAACGTCCTGACTTTC.

The rearrangement joins TRBV27 to TRBJ1-4, with TRBD1 matching over 7 bases. This CDR3 has 14 amino acids. The trim removed 8 bases at V and 8 bases at J, leaving 11 bases unmatched. In germline, CDR1 is MNHEY, CDR2 SMNVEV (reference sequence). CDR3 protein: CASGPTGRYEKLFF. The CDR3 DNA is TGTGCCAGCGGGCCGACAGGGAGGTACGAAAAACTGTTTTTT.

The chain links TRBV7-3 to TRBJ2-1; 9 positions match TRBD2. This CDR3 is 15 amino acids long. The V segment lost 3 bases and the J segment 2 bases; nucleotides outside the gene matches: 2. Germline values: CDR1 SGHTA, CDR2 FQGTGA. The CDR3 nucleotides read TGTGCCAGCAGCTTGGTAGCGGGGGCCTACAATGAGCAGTTCTTC. As protein: CASSLVAGAYNEQFF.

The V call is TRBV12-2, the J call TRBJ2-1; the table's D call of TRBD2 was not tested on the DNA. TRBV12-2 is described as a pseudogene. The CDR3 sequence is 17 residues long. As DNA, the CDR3 is TGTGCAAGTCGCCCCACCCCTATTCCCGACTGCTACAATGAGCAGTTCTTC. Residues: CASRPTPIPDCYNEQFF.

The table lists this clone with a few counts. The rearrangement uses TRBV15 and TRBJ1-2; D not certain. CDR1 is LNHNV and CDR2 is YYDKDF in the germline V gene (reference sequence). The CDR3 spans 16 residues. The V end lost 0 bases, the J end lost 6 bases, and 17 bases lay between the germline ends. This chain's CDR3 is CATSRDDRTGVHGYTF. The CDR3 DNA reads TGTGCCACCAGCAGAGATGATAGGACCGGGGTTCATGGCTACACCTTC.

The chain links TRBV11-2 to TRBJ2-3, with 10 nucleotides matching TRBD2. This CDR3 contains 16 residues. Germline CDR1 SGHAT, CDR2 FQNNGV. With 3 bases clipped from V and 4 bases from J, the junction kept 7 bases outside the gene matches. CDR3 DNA: TGTGCCAGCAGCTTTGCACTAGCGGGGCCCTCAGATACGCAGTATTTT. Protein product: CASSFALAGPSDTQYF. Supplemented by reference TRBV11-2 and TRBJ2-3, the full variable domain reads EAGVAQSPRYKIIEKRQSVAFWCNPISGHATLYWYQQILGQGPKLLIQFQNNGVVDDSQLPKDRFSAERLKGVDSTLKIQPAKLEDSAVYLCASSFALAGPSDTQYFGPGTRLTVL.

The chain recombines TRBV11-3 with TRBJ2-7, with D perhaps matching TRBD2 (6 bases). CDR1 is SGHNT and CDR2 is YENEEA in the germline V gene. V dropped 4 bases and J dropped 4 bases, with 20 bases sitting between them. The CDR3 contains 16 residues. The CDR3 DNA reads TGTGCCAGCAGCTCTCGGGGACGGGAGTTCTCTTACGAGCAGTACGTC. It translates to CASSSRGREFSYEQYV.

The chain links TRBV5-1 to TRBJ2-5; 8 bases align to TRBD1. The CDR3 is 15 amino acids. In germline, CDR1 is SGHRS, CDR2 YFSETQ. V was clipped by 3 bases and J by 5 bases; unmatched bases: 9. The chain's CDR3 is CASSSHRTGRETQYF. CDR3 DNA: TGCGCCAGCAGCTCCCATCGGACAGGGAGGGAGACCCAGTACTTC. Full variable domain (outside the CDR3, taken from reference TRBV5-1 and TRBJ2-5): KAGVTQTPRYLIKTRGQQVTLSCSPISGHRSVSWYQQTPGQGLQFLFEYFSETQRNKGNFPGRFSGRQFSNSRSEMNVSTLELGDSALYLCASSSHRTGRETQYFGPGTRLLVL.

The J gene is TRBJ2-1, the V gene TRBV27, with TRBD1 identical over 9 bases. J was trimmed by 4 bases and V by 5 bases; bases with no gene match: 15. The CDR3 sequence is 18 residues long. Germline CDR1 and CDR2: MNHEY and SMNVEV (reference sequence). The CDR3 DNA reads TGTGCCAGCAGTGGGGGACAGGGTAGTAACAGGTCGTACAATGAGCAGTTCTTC. This codes for CASSGGQGSNRSYNEQFF.

The chain employs TRBV29-1 and TRBJ1-6; 9 nucleotides align to TRBD1. There are 14 residues in the CDR3. Germline V gene lookup returns CDR1 SQVTM and CDR2 ANQGSEA. V was clipped by 7 bases and J by 10 bases; unmatched bases: 11. CDR3: CSAHVDRGGSPLHF. The CDR3, as DNA: TGCAGCGCCCACGTGGACAGGGGAGGATCACCCCTCCACTTT.

The chain joins TRBV11-2 to TRBJ2-5; D may be TRBD1 (6 bases). CDR1 is SGHAT, CDR2 FQNNGV, per germline. The V end lost 6 bases, the J end lost 1 base, and 9 bases lay between the germline ends. This CDR3 spans 13 amino acids. This CDR3 reads CASSRDIQETQYF. The CDR3 DNA sequence: TGTGCCAGCAGTCGGGACATCCAAGAGACCCAGTACTTC.

This chain links TRBV19 with TRBJ1-1; unclear D gene. CDR1 is LNHDA and CDR2 is SQIVND in the germline V gene (reference sequence). The CDR3 covers 14 residues. V was cut by 6 bases and J by 1 base, with 12 bases left in between. The DNA for the CDR3 is TGTGCCAGTAGGGAACCTGAGGGGAACACTGAAGCTTTCTTT. This sequence encodes CASREPEGNTEAFF.

The chain joins TRBV19 to TRBJ2-5, with 10 bases identical to TRBD1. Trimming took 5 bases from V and 3 from J; bases not matched to a gene: 9. This CDR3 spans 16 amino acids. Germline loops: CDR1 LNHDA, CDR2 SQIVND (reference sequence). The CDR3 coding sequence is TGTGCCAGTAGTCTTGGGACCGGGACAGGGGAAGAGACCCAGTACTTC. It yields the protein CASSLGTGTGEETQYF.